This T cell receptor beta chain appears in the sequencing data of a study of blood T cell repertoires in COVID-19. Clones were sequenced by immunoSEQ multiplex PCR, and TCRdb holds only the in-frame ones, with some missing. The table lists 95,000 to 130,000 clones, approximately 82% of them singletons. In this sample, this clone turned up a few times. The CDR3 length is 17 residues. CDR1 is SGHRS and CDR2 is YFSETQ in the germline V gene. V lost 4 bases to trimming and J lost 7 bases, with 21 bases between them. The gene calls are TRBV5-1 and TRBJ1-6; D may be TRBD1 (6 bases). This sequence originates from a man aged 25 to 40 with acute or convalescent COVID-19. Sequences were obtained from peripheral blood. CDR3 in DNA: TGCGCCAGCAGCCCGCTCGGTGGGGGCACGGGGAATTCACCCCTCCACTTT. Its protein is CASSPLGGGTGNSPLHF.